This T cell receptor beta chain was captured by sequencing in a study of STAT5B mutations in CD4+ large granular lymphocyte leukemia. Study information: Cryopreserved patient cells were CD8-depleted, then anti-CD4 bead selected.

This clone occurred once. This CDR3 is built from 14 residues. The trim removed 7 bases at V and 6 bases at J, leaving 10 bases unmatched. Germline V gene data show CDR1 as MDHEN and CDR2 as SYDVKM. The repertoire was sequenced with immunoSEQ multiplex PCR; TCRdb's copy has only in-frame clones and lacks some. The sample lists thousands of clones, 76% occurring once. The source is a woman aged 55-70 years with CD4+ T-cell large granular lymphocyte leukemia. Sample: PBMCs. The V and J genes are TRBV28 and TRBJ2-7, with 9 bases lining up with TRBD1. The CDR3 loop is CASTPTGGRAEQYF. CDR3 in DNA: TGTGCCAGCACTCCGACAGGGGGTCGGGCCGAGCAGTACTTC.